The 20 T cell receptor beta chains below were found in one sample sequenced in a study of T cell responses to AZD1222 COVID-19 vaccine. Assay used: immunoSEQ multiplex PCR; TCRdb lists only in-frame clones, some missing. The profile shows more than 110,000 clones, more than 85% of them singletons. Sequencing used peripheral blood, obtained on day 0 of AZD1222 vaccination. The receptors originated from an adult in good health.

V gene TRBV30 combines with J gene TRBJ1-1; 8 bases are a match to TRBD1. Germline trimming cut 0 bases from V and 4 bases from J; bases unmatched to any gene: 1. Germline V gene data show CDR1 as GTSNPN and CDR2 as SVGIG (reference sequence). The length of the CDR3 is 13 residues. CDR3 residues: CAWSVGQGTEAFF. CDR3 nucleotides: TGTGCCTGGAGTGTCGGACAGGGCACTGAAGCTTTCTTT.

The chain carries TRBV12-5 and TRBJ1-6; tentative D call: TRBD1 (6 bases). Trimming pared 6 bases from V and 7 bases from J, leaving 13 bases between. Germline assignment: CDR1 LGHNT and CDR2 FRNRAP. CDR3 size: 14 residues. The CDR3 DNA sequence: TGTGCTAGTGGGTACAGGGAAGGGAATTCACCCCTCCACTTT. The encoded protein is CASGYREGNSPLHF. The variable domain in full, completed from reference TRBV12-5 and TRBJ1-6, reads DARVTQTPRHKVTEMGQEVTMRCQPILGHNTVFWYRQTMMQGLELLAYFRNRAPLDDSGMPKDRFSAEMPDATLATLKIQPSEPRDSAVYFCASGYREGNSPLHFGNGTRLTVT.

The chain is built from TRBV4-2 and TRBJ2-7; 7 bases match TRBD2. In germline, CDR1 is LGHNA, CDR2 YNFKEQ. The ends lost 1 base at V and 2 bases at J; junction bases unmatched: 8. The CDR3 is made up of 16 amino acids. CDR3 sequence reads: CASSQGGGNGAYEQYF. The CDR3 DNA reads TGTGCCAGCAGCCAAGGGGGGGGGAATGGAGCCTACGAGCAGTACTTC.

This chain uses TRBV18 with TRBJ1-4; the match to TRBD1 covers 7 bases. Germline CDR1 is KGHSH and CDR2 is LQKENI. Trimming removed 1 base from V and 7 bases from J; junction bases left unmatched: 9. The CDR3 length is 16 residues. CDR3 region: CASSPRGQSEFEKLFF. The CDR3 bases are TGTGCCAGCTCACCACGGGGACAGTCGGAGTTTGAAAAACTGTTTTTT.

The sample holds one count of this clone. V and J are TRBV28 and TRBJ1-4; D is uncertain. Looked up from germline, CDR1 is MDHEN and CDR2 is SYDVKM. The CDR3 consists of 11 residues. V was shortened by 6 bases and J by 4 bases, with 3 bases between the two germline ends. CDR3 residues: CASRINEKLFF. For the CDR3, the DNA is TGTGCCAGCAGAATTAATGAAAAACTGTTTTTT.

The chain couples TRBV18 to TRBJ2-1; 10 bases map to TRBD2. Germline CDR1 and CDR2: KGHSH and LQKENI. The J segment lost 6 bases and the V segment lost 0 bases, leaving 5 bases of the junction unmatched. This CDR3 contains 16 residues. The CDR3 nucleotides read TGTGCCAGCTCACCACCTGAACTAGCGGGGTTCAATGAGCAGTTCTTC. Translating gives CASSPPELAGFNEQFF. Drawing the rest from reference TRBV18 and TRBJ2-1, the complete variable domain is NAGVMQNPRHLVRRRGQEARLRCSPMKGHSHVYWYRQLPEEGLKFMVYLQKENIIDESGMPKERFSAEFPKEGPSILRIQQVVRGDSAAYFCASSPPELAGFNEQFFGPGTRLTVL.

The chain recombines TRBV30 with TRBJ2-3; 7 bases map to TRBD1. The V segment lost 0 bases and the J segment 3 bases; nucleotides outside the gene matches: 6. The CDR3 has 15 residues. Germline values: CDR1 GTSNPN, CDR2 SVGIG (reference sequence). The CDR3 region is CAWSVPRGWTDTQYF. The CDR3 nucleotides are TGTGCCTGGAGTGTACCCAGGGGGTGGACAGATACGCAGTATTTT.

V and J are TRBV3-1 (or the pseudogene TRBV3-2) and TRBJ2-1; tentative D call: TRBD2 (5 bases). This CDR3 has 15 amino acids. Trimming pared 3 bases from V and 0 bases from J, leaving 9 bases between. Germline V gene data show CDR1 as LGHDT and CDR2 as YNNKEL (reference sequence). CDR3 bases: TGTGCCAGCAGCCACGACGGGGTCTCCTACAATGAGCAGTTCTTC. Its protein is CASSHDGVSYNEQFF.

V is TRBV3-1 (or the pseudogene TRBV3-2) and J is TRBJ1-6; tentatively, D is TRBD1 (5 bases). Germline V CDR1 and CDR2: LGHDT, YNNKEL (reference sequence). The CDR3 spans 15 residues. The germline V and J ends were trimmed by 1 base and 10 bases, with 14 bases remaining between them. CDR3 sequence (DNA): TGTGCCAGCAGCCAAGGTCCCCAGGGCAACTCACCCCTCCACTTT. The encoded protein is CASSQGPQGNSPLHF.

Concerning this clone itself: Other DNA sequences in this specimen translate into the identical CDR3. The genes are TRBV5-1 and TRBJ1-1; TRBD1 might be the D (6 bases). Trimming took off 4 bases at V and 0 bases at J, with 10 bases between the two ends. Germline CDR1 SGHRS, CDR2 YFSETQ. This CDR3 has 14 residues. Written as DNA, the CDR3 is TGCGCCAGCAGCCCCTCAGGGGTGAACACTGAAGCTTTCTTT. It translates to CASSPSGVNTEAFF.

This clone was counted a single time. The gene calls are TRBV25-1 and TRBJ1-2; D may be TRBD1 (6 bases). The CDR3 covers 17 residues. The V gene lost 2 bases and the J gene lost 5 bases, with 21 bases spanning the gap. Germline-derived CDR1 and CDR2 are MGHDK and SYGVNS. In DNA, the CDR3 is TGTGCCAGCAGTGAACCCTTCGCAGGGGACGCCGGATATGGCTACACCTTC. Translation: CASSEPFAGDAGYGYTF.

This chain uses TRBV27 with TRBJ2-3; D is ambiguous. The CDR3 spans 13 residues. The germline V gene has CDR1 MNHEY and CDR2 SMNVEV (reference sequence). V lost 6 bases to trimming and J lost 4 bases, with 11 bases between them. CDR3 in amino acids: CASRPLEPDTQYF. The CDR3 DNA reads TGTGCCAGCAGACCATTAGAACCAGATACGCAGTATTTT.

The chain has TRBV6-6 and TRBJ2-1; D gene unclear. CDR1 is MNHNY and CDR2 is SVGAGI in the germline V gene (reference sequence). The CDR3 has 13 residues. Trimming left V 8 bases short and J 2 bases short, with 10 bases between. The CDR3 sequence is CASGAEAYNEQFF. In nucleotides, the CDR3 is TGTGCCAGCGGCGCCGAAGCCTACAATGAGCAGTTCTTC.

The chain is built from TRBV27 and TRBJ1-2, with 8 bases that match TRBD1. This CDR3 has 16 residues. After removal of 5 bases from V and 4 bases from J, the junction contained 12 bases not matched to a gene. CDR1 is MNHEY, CDR2 SMNVEV, per germline (reference sequence). The CDR3 region is CASSPSTGVKFYGYTF. In nucleotides, the CDR3 is TGTGCCAGCAGTCCATCGACAGGGGTAAAATTCTATGGCTACACCTTC.

The chain carries TRBV28 and TRBJ1-5; TRBD1 matches 10 bases. The CDR3 consists of 14 residues. Trimming at V came to 5 bases and at J to 6 bases, leaving 4 bases not matched to a gene. CDR1 and CDR2 from the germline V gene are MDHEN and SYDVKM. CDR3 loop: CASSTTGGGQPQHF. CDR3 sequence (DNA): TGTGCCAGCAGTACGACAGGGGGCGGTCAGCCCCAGCATTTT.

The rearrangement links TRBV18 to TRBJ1-5, with D perhaps matching TRBD1 (6 bases). Germline assignment: CDR1 KGHSH and CDR2 LQKENI. V was trimmed by 2 bases and J by 2 bases, leaving 10 bases between them. The CDR3 sequence is 15 residues long. The CDR3 region is CASSPGGGGNQPQHF. CDR3 coding DNA: TGTGCCAGCTCACCAGGGGGCGGTGGCAATCAGCCCCAGCATTTT.

The chain combines TRBV6-5 with TRBJ1-2, with D unclear. CDR3 length equals 14 residues. Germline values: CDR1 MNHEY, CDR2 SVGAGI. Deletions cut 8 bases from V and 5 bases from J, with 18 bases between. The chain's CDR3 is CASFLAPEGYGYTF. The CDR3 DNA reads as TGTGCCAGCTTTTTGGCCCCTGAAGGATATGGCTACACCTTC.

V usage is TRBV3-1 (or the pseudogene TRBV3-2) and J usage is TRBJ1-3; D is unresolved. Germline V gene lookup returns CDR1 LGHDT and CDR2 YNNKEL (reference sequence). Trimming cost V 0 bases and J 3 bases, with 9 bases left between them. The CDR3 spans 15 residues. The CDR3 is CASSQDWSGGNTIYF. The CDR3 DNA reads TGTGCCAGCAGCCAAGATTGGTCCGGTGGAAACACCATATATTTT.

The V and J genes are TRBV29-1 and TRBJ1-3; D uncertain. The CDR3 is 13 amino acids. Germline lookup yields CDR1 SQVTM and CDR2 ANQGSEA. The V and J ends lost 3 bases and 2 bases respectively, with 8 bases between them. DNA of the CDR3: TGCAGCGTTGACGTGTCGGCTGGAAACACCATATATTTT. Translation: CSVDVSAGNTIYF.

This chain connects TRBV19 to TRBJ1-4; 7 bases are a match to TRBD1. CDR1 LNHDA and CDR2 SQIVND come from the germline V gene (reference sequence). J lost 7 bases, V lost 6 bases, and 11 bases had no gene match. The CDR3 totals 15 residues. CDR3 DNA: TGTGCCAGTAGGCCCACAGGGGCCTTCAGTGAAAAACTGTTTTTT. Translation gives CASRPTGAFSEKLFF.